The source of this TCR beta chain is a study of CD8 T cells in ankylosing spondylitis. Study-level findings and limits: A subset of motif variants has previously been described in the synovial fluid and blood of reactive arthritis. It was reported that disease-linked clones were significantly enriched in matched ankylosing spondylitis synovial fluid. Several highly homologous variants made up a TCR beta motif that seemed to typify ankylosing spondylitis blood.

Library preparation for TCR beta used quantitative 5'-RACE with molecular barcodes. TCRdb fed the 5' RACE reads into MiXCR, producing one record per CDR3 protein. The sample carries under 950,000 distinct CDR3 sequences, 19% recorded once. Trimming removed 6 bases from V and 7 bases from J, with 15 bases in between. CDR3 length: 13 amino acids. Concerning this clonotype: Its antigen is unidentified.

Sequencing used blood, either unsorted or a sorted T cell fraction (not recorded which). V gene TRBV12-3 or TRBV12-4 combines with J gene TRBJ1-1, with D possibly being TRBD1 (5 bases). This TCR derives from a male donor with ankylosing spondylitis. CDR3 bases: TGTGCCAGCAGATGGGACCGACGAGGTGAAGCTTTCTTT. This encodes CASRWDRRGEAFF.